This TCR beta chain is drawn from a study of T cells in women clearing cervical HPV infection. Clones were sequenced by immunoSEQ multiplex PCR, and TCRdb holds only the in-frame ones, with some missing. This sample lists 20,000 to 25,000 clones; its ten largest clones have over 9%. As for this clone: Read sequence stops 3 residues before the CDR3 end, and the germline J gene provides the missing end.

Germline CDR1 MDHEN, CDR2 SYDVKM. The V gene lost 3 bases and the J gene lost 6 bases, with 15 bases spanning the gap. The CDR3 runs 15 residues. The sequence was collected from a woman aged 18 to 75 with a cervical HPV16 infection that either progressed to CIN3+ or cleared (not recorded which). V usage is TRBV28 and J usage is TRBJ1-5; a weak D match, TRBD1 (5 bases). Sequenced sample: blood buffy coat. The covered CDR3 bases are TGTGCCAGCAGTTTGAACCCAGGGCAGGGTCAGCCC. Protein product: CASSLNPGQGQP. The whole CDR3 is CASSLNPGQGQPQHF.